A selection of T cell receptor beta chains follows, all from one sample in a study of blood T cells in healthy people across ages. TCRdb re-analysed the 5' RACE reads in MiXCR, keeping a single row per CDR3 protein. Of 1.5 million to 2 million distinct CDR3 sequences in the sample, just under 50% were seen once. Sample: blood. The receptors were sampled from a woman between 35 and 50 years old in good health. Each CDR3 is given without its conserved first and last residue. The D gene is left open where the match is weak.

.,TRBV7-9,ASSLVQGGYSEQY
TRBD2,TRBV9,ASSVRLAGVEETQY
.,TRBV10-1,ASRTGDTDTQY
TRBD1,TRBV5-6,ASSATGVEDTQY
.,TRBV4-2,ASSQGTREETQY
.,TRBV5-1,ASSGGRHLPYEQY
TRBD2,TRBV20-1,SARVLAGADTQY
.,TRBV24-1,ATSDIGYGYT
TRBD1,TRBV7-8,ASSVKAGGVHEQY
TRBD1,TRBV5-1,ASSFGQGAKGDGYT
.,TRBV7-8,ASSLRDSFDGAQY
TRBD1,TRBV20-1,SAGTGGGYEQY
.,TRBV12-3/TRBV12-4,ASSLPHRDGYT
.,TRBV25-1,ASRATANYGYT
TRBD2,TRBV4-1,ASSQSPGTGLAQETQY
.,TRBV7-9,ASSPHIVGTQY
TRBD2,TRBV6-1,ASSDWTSGGSSYNEQF
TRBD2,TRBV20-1,SASGPAGGSYNEQF
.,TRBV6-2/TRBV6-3,ASTEPGGNTDTQY
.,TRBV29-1,SVDKGGNTDTQY
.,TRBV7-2,ASSLVAGFSSYEQF
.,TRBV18,ASSPKMGTDEKLF
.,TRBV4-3,ASSQTRDGYEQY
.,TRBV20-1,SARRSEYGYT
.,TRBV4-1,ASSQVTGAWKGQKLF
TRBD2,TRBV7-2,ASSSGLAGQLAKNIQY
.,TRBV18,VSSPRAGQTDTQY